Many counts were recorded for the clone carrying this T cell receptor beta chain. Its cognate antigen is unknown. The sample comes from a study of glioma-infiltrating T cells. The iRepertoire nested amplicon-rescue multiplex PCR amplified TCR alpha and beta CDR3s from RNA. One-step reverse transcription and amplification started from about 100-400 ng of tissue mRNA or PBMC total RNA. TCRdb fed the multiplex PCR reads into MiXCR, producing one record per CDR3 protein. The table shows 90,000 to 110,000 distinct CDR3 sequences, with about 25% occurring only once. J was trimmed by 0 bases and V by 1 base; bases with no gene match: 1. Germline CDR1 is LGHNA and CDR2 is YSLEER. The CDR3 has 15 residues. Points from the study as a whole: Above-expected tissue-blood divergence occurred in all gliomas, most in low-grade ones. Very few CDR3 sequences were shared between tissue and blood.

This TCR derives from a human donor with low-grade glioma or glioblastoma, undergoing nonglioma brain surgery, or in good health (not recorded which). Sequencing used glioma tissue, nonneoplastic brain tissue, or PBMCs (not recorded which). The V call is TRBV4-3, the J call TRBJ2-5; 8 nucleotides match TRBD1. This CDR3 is CASSQGQGYQETQYF. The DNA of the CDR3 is TGCGCCAGCAGCCAAGGACAGGGGTACCAAGAGACCCAGTACTTC.